This T cell receptor (beta chain) was retrieved from a study of T cells after yellow fever vaccination. In the study overall: Researchers used SMART-Seq v4 Ultra Low Input to prepare fractions that had low cell numbers. Study-wide results and caveats: Clonotype sharing between CD4 and CD8 compartments was small. Peaking on day 5 versus 15, the secondary response was faster but weaker.

MiXCR, applied by TCRdb to the 5' RACE reads, yields one record per CDR3 protein. The sample has under 95,000 distinct CDR3 sequences, approximately 7.3% seen once. The CDR3 covers 13 residues. The V gene end was trimmed by 4 bases and the J gene end by 5 bases; junction bases not matched to a gene: 4. Germline assignment: CDR1 MGHRA and CDR2 YSYEKL. This clonotype came up many times. Its antigen remains unidentified. The receptor was derived from a man aged 18 to 30 who received the YFV17D yellow fever vaccine. The input for sequencing was CD8+ T cells sorted from PBMCs, taken 10 to 11 days after the first yellow fever vaccination. The chain has TRBV4-1 and TRBJ1-1; 7 bases line up with TRBD1. The CDR3: CASSLPTGTEAFF. As DNA, the CDR3 is TGCGCCAGCAGCCTCCCGACAGGGACTGAAGCTTTCTTT.